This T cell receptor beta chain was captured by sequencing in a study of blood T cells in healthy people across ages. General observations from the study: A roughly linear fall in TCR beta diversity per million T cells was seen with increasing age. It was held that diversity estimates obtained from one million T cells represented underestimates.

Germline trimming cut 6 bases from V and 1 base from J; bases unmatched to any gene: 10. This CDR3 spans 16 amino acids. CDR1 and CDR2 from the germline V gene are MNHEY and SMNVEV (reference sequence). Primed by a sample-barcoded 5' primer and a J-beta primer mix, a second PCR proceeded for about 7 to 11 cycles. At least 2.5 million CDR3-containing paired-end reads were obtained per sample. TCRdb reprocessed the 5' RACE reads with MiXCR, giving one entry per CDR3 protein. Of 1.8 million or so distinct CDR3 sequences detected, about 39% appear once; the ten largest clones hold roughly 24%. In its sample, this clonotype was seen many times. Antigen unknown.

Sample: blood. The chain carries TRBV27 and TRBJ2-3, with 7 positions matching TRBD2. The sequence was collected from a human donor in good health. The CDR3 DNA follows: TGTGCCAGCAGGAAGACTAGCTTTTCTGGCACAGATACGCAGTATTTT. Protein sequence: CASRKTSFSGTDTQYF.